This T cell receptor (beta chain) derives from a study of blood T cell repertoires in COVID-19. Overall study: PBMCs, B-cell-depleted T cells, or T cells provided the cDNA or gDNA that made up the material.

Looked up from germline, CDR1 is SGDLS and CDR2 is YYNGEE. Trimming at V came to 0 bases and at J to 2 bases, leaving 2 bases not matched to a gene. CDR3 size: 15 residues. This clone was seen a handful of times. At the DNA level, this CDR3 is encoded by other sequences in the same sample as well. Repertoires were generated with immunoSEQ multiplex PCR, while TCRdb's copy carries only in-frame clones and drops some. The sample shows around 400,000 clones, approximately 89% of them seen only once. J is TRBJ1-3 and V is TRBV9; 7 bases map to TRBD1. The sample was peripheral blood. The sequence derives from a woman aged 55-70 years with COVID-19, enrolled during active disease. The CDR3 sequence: CASSVGQGAGNTIYF. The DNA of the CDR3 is TGTGCCAGCAGCGTAGGCCAGGGGGCTGGAAACACCATATATTTT. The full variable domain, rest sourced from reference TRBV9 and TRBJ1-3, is DSGVTQTPKHLITATGQRVTLRCSPRSGDLSVYWYQQSLDQGLQFLIQYYNGEERAKGNILERFSAQQFPDLHSELNLSSLELGDSALYFCASSVGQGAGNTIYFGEGSWLTVV.